This TCR beta chain was obtained from a study of cytomegalovirus exposure and HLA in healthy donors. Per the germline V gene, CDR1 is SEHNR and CDR2 is FQNEAQ (reference sequence). The CDR3 totals 15 residues. V was clipped by 5 bases and J by 1 base; unmatched bases: 8. With 60 Vbeta and 13 Jbeta primers, the PCR was carried out. Using immunoSEQ multiplex PCR, the repertoire was profiled, and TCRdb retains in-frame clones only, with some absent. Found here are about 180,000 clones, around four fifths of them singletons; the top ten hold 1.3%. This TCR was sampled from a young man in good health and CMV-seronegative. Input material: PBMCs. This chain joins TRBV7-9 and TRBJ2-7; 7 positions match TRBD1. The CDR3 nucleotides read TGTGCCAGCAGCCCGGGACAGCACAAATCCTACGAGCAGTACTTC. Residues: CASSPGQHKSYEQYF.